These T cell receptor gamma chains were read from a single sample in a study of intestinal T cells in coeliac disease. TCRdb re-called clones from the multiplex PCR reads via CATT. The sample consists of roughly 350 gamma-chain clones, around 64% of them appearing once. Sequencing input: a duodenal biopsy. The receptors were gathered from a human donor with celiac disease. Each CDR3 is given with its conserved first and last residue. Size values are once, few and many counts, or a class for expanded clones, and some rows have none.

size: .; J: TRGJ1/TRGJ2; V: TRGV10; CDR3: CAAWDLYLFIYKKLF; DNA: TGTGCTGCGTGGGATTTATATCTCTTTATTTATAAGAAACTCTTT
size: .; J: TRGJ1/TRGJ2; V: TRGV4; CDR3: CADLGWGFGKLF; DNA: TGTGCCGACCTGGGATGGGGGTTCGGGAAACTCTTT
size: .; J: TRGJ1/TRGJ2; V: TRGV8; CDR3: CATVLYKKLF; DNA: TGTGCCACGGTATTGTATAAGAAACTCTTT
size: .; J: TRGJ1/TRGJ2; V: TRGV8; CDR3: CATWMSQKLF; DNA: TGTGCCACCTGGATGAGTCAGAAACTCTTT
size: .; J: TRGJ1/TRGJ2; V: TRGV4; CDR3: CALGWPIYYKKLF; DNA: TGTGCACTGGGATGGCCGATTTATTATAAGAAACTCTTT
size: .; J: TRGJ1/TRGJ2; V: TRGV8; CDR3: CATWVCYKKLF; DNA: TGTGCCACCTGGGTTTGTTATAAGAAACTCTTT
size: once; J: TRGJ1/TRGJ2; V: TRGV9; CDR3: CALWEVPEIVFYKKLF; DNA: TGTGCCTTGTGGGAGGTGCCTGAAATTGTATTTTATAAGAAACTCTTT
size: .; J: TRGJP1; V: TRGV10; CDR3: CAAWDSPGWFKIF; DNA: TGTGCTGCGTGGGATTCTCCTGGTTGGTTCAAGATATTT
size: few; J: TRGJ1/TRGJ2; V: TRGV9; CDR3: CAVGGGRKKLF; DNA: TGTGCTGTGGGTGGCGGCCGTAAGAAACTCTTT
size: hyperexpanded; J: TRGJP1; V: TRGV4; CDR3: CATWIKTNTGWFKIF; DNA: TGTGCCACCTGGATAAAAACTAACACTGGTTGGTTCAAGATATTT
size: .; J: TRGJ1/TRGJ2; V: TRGV10; CDR3: CAGVGLRYKKLF; DNA: TGTGCTGGCGTGGGATTGAGGTATAAGAAACTCTTT
size: .; J: TRGJ1/TRGJ2; V: TRGV4; CDR3: CATWDGRKGFYYKKLF; DNA: TGTGCCACCTGGGATGGGCGTAAGGGGTTTTATTATAAGAAACTCTTT
size: .; J: TRGJP1; V: TRGV10; CDR3: CAARITRTGWFKIF; DNA: TGTGCTGCTAGGATTACCCGCACTGGTTGGTTCAAGATATTT
size: .; J: TRGJP2; V: TRGV9; CDR3: CALWEATDWIKTF; DNA: TGTGCCTTGTGGGAGGCGACTGATTGGATCAAGACGTTT
size: .; J: TRGJ1/TRGJ2; V: TRGV8; CDR3: CATWEPNIYYKKLF; DNA: TGTGCCACCTGGGAACCGAACATTTATTATAAGAAACTCTTT
size: .; J: TRGJP2; V: TRGV8; CDR3: CATWDSGFGVVYWIKTF; DNA: TGTGCCACCTGGGATAGCGGATTCGGAGTAGTGTATTGGATCAAGACGTTT
size: .; J: TRGJ1/TRGJ2; V: TRGV4; CDR3: CATWDGVRGFYYKKLF; DNA: TGTGCCACCTGGGATGGCGTAAGGGGTTTTTATTATAAGAAACTCTTT
size: .; J: TRGJ1/TRGJ2; V: TRGV4; CDR3: CATWDVSYKKLF; DNA: TGTGCCACCTGGGATGTCAGTTATAAGAAACTCTTT
size: .; J: TRGJ1/TRGJ2; V: TRGV4; CDR3: CATWDGVIYKKLF; DNA: TGTGCCACCTGGGATGGGGTTATTTATAAGAAACTCTTT